The T cell receptor beta chain described here comes from a study of blood T cells in healthy people across ages. A second PCR, run for roughly 7 to 12 cycles, used a sample-barcoded 5' primer plus a J-beta primer mix. One entry per CDR3 protein results from TCRdb running MiXCR on the 5' RACE reads. Among 800,000 to 900,000 distinct CDR3 sequences, around two thirds were seen once, and the ten largest hold 25% to 30%. The CDR3 is 16 amino acids. CDR1 is LGHNA, CDR2 YSLEER, per germline. This clonotype was counted at least ten times. An end of the junction differs from the germline gene, which may be a read error.

The sequencing input was blood. This clonotype was obtained from a man aged 25 to 40 in good health. The gene calls are TRBV4-3 and TRBJ2-3; TRBD2 agrees at 15 bases. This CDR3 is CASSPGLAGGTDTQYF. The DNA for the CDR3 is TGTGCCAGCAGCCCGGGACTAGCGGGGGGAACAGATACGCAGTATTTT.